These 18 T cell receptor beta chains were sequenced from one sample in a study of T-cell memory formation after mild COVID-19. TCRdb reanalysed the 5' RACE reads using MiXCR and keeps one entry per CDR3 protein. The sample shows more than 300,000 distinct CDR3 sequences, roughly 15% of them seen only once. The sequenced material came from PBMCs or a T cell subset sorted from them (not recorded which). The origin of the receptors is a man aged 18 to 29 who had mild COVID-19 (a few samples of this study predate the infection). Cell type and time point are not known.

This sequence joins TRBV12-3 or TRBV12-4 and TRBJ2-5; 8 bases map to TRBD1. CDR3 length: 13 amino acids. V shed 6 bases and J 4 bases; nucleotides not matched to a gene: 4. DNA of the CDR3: TGTGCCAGCAGGACAGGGGTGGGAGAGACCCAGTACTTC. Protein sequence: CASRTGVGETQYF.

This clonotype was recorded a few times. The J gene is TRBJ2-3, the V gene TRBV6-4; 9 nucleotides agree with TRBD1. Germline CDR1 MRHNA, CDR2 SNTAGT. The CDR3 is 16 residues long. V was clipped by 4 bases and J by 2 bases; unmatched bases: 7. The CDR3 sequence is CASSVTGTGITDTQYF. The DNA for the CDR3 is TGTGCCAGCAGTGTTACCGGGACAGGGATCACAGATACGCAGTATTTT.

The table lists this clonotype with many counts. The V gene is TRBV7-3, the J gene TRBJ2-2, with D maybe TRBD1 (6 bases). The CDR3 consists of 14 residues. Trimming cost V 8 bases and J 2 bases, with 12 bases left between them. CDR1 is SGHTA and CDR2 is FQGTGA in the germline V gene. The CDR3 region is CASGTPANTGELFF. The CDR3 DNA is TGTGCCAGCGGGACACCAGCCAACACCGGGGAGCTGTTTTTT.

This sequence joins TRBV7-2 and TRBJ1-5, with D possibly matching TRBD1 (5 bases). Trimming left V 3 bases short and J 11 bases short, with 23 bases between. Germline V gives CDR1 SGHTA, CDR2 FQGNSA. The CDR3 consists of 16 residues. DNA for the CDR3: TGTGCCAGCAGCTTCCTAACGTCAGGGCGATCGTGGGCCCAGCATTTT. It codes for CASSFLTSGRSWAQHF.

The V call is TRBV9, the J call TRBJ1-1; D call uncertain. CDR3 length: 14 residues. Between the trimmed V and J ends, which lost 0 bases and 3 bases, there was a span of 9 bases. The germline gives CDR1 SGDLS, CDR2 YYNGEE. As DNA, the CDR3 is TGTGCCAGCAGCGTAGGCGAAGGGTACACTGAAGCTTTCTTT. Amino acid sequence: CASSVGEGYTEAFF.

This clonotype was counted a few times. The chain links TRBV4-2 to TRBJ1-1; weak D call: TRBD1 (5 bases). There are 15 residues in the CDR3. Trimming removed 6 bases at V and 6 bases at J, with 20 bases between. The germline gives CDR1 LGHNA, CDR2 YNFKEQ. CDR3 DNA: TGTGCCAGCAGACTTTTGGGGGGGAAAGTCCCTGAAGCTTTCTTT. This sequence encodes CASRLLGGKVPEAFF.

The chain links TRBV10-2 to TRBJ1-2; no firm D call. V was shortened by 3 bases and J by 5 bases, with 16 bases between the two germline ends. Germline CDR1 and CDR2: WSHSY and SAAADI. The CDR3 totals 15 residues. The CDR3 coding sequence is TGCGCCAGCAGTGACCCTACCCCGGGAGCTTATGGCTACACCTTC. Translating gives CASSDPTPGAYGYTF.

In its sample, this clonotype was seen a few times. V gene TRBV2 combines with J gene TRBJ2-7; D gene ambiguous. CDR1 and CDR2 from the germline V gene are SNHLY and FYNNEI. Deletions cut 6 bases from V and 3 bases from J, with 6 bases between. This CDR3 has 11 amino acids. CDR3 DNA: TGTGCCAGCAGCAGGTTCTACGAGCAGTACGTC. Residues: CASSRFYEQYV.

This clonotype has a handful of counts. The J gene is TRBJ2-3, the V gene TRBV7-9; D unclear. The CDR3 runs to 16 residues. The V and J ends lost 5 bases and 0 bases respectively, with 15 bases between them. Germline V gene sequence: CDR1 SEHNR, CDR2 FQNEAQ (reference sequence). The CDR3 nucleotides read TGTGCCAGCAGCGAGAGGTGGACGACAAGCACAGATACGCAGTATTTT. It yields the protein CASSERWTTSTDTQYF.

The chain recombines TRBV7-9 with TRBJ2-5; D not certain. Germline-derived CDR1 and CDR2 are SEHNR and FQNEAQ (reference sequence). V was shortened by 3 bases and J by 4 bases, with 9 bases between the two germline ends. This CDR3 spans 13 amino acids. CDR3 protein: CASSFEAPETQYF. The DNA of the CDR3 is TGTGCCAGCAGCTTTGAAGCCCCAGAGACCCAGTACTTC.

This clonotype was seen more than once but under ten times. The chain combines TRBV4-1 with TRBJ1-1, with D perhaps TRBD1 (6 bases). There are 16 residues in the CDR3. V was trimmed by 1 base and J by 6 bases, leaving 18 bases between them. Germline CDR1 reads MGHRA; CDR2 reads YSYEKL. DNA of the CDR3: TGCGCCAGCAGCCAAGGCCGACAGGAGCCCCGGCCTGAAGCTTTCTTT. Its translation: CASSQGRQEPRPEAFF.

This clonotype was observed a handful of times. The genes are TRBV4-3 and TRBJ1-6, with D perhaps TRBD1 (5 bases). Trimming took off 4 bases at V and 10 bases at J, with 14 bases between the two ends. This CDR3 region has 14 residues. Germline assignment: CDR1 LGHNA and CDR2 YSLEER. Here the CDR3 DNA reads TGCGCCAGCAGCCCCCCAGGGTATAGGTCACCCCTCCACTTT. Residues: CASSPPGYRSPLHF.

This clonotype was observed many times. The CDR3 DNA sequence: TGTGCCAGCACAAGACAGGCCTACACTGAAGCTTTCTTT. Translating it yields CASTRQAYTEAFF. The rearrangement uses TRBV6-6 and TRBJ1-1; D is perhaps TRBD1 (6 bases). The V gene lost 7 bases and the J gene lost 3 bases, with 12 bases spanning the gap. Germline V gives CDR1 MNHNY, CDR2 SVGAGI (reference sequence). The CDR3 loop spans 13 amino acids.

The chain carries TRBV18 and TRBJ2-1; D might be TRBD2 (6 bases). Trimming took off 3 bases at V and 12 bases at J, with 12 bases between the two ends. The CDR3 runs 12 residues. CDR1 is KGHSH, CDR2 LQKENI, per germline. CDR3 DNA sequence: TGTGCCAGCTCACCGGCGGAAGCGGGGCAGTTCTTC. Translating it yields CASSPAEAGQFF.

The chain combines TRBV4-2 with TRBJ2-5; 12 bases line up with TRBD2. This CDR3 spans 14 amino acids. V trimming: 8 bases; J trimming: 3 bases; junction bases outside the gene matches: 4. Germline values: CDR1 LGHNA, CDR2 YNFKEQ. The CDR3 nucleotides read TGTGCCAGCGGGACTAGCGGGTGGAAAGAGACCCAGTACTTC. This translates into CASGTSGWKETQYF.

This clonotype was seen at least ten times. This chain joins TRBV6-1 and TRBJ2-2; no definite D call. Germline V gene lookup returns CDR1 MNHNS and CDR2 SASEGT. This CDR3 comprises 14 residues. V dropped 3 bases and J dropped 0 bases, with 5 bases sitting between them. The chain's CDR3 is CASSEVPNTGELFF. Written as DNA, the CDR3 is TGTGCCAGCAGTGAGGTTCCGAACACCGGGGAGCTGTTTTTT.

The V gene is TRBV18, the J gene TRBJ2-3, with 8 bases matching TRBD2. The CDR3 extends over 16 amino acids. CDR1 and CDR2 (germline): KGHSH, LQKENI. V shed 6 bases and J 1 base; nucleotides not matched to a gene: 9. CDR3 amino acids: CASSPPNSGGTDTQYF. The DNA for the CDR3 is TGTGCCAGCTCCCCTCCCAATAGCGGGGGCACAGATACGCAGTATTTT.

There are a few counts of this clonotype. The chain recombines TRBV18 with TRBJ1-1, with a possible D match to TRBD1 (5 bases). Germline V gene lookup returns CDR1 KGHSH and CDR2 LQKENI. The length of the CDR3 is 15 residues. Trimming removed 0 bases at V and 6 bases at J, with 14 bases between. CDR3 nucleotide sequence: TGTGCCAGCTCACCACCCCAGGGTCTCCTATCTGAAGCTTTCTTT. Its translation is CASSPPQGLLSEAFF. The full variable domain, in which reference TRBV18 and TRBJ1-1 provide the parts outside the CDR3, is NAGVMQNPRHLVRRRGQEARLRCSPMKGHSHVYWYRQLPEEGLKFMVYLQKENIIDESGMPKERFSAEFPKEGPSILRIQQVVRGDSAAYFCASSPPQGLLSEAFFGQGTRLTVV.